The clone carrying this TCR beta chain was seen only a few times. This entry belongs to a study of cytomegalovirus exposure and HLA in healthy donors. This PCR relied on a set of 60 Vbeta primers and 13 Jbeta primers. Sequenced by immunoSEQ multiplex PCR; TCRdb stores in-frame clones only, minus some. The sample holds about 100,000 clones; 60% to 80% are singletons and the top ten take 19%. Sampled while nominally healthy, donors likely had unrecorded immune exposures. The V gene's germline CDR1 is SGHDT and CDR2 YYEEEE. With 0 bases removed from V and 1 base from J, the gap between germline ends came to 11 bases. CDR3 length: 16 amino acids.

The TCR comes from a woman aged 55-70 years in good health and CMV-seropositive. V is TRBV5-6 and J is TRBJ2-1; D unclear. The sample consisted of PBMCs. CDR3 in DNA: TGTGCCAGCAGCTTGGGTCAGGCCCCGTCCTACAATGAGCAGTTCTTC. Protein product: CASSLGQAPSYNEQFF. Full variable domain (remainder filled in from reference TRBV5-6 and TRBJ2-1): DAGVTQSPTHLIKTRGQQVTLRCSPKSGHDTVSWYQQALGQGPQFIFQYYEEEERQRGNFPDRFSGHQFPNYSSELNVNALLLGDSALYLCASSLGQAPSYNEQFFGPGTRLTVL.